This TCR beta chain was retrieved from a study of T cells expressing NK-cell markers. This CDR3 has 11 residues. CDR1 and CDR2 (germline): MNHEY, SVGAGI. TCRdb re-called the 5' RACE reads and shows each CDR3 protein once, DNA omitted. This repertoire includes about 460,000 distinct CDR3 sequences. The sequencing sample was made of blood T cells: a sorted CD56 or NKG2C T cell subset, CD4+ or CD8+ T cells, or bulk PBMC T cells (not recorded which). The source of this sequence is a woman aged 45-65 years in good health. The chain carries TRBV6-5 and TRBJ1-2. CDR3 sequence: CASSNEFGYTF.